These 15 T cell receptor beta chains originate from one sample sequenced in a study of cytomegalovirus exposure and HLA in healthy donors. Sequencing was performed with immunoSEQ multiplex PCR; in TCRdb, only in-frame clones are kept and a portion is missing. The sample includes about 130,000 clones, about 96% of them seen just once. The source material was PBMCs. The receptor source for this set is a man between 18 and 29 years old in good health and CMV-seronegative.

The rearrangement joins TRBV6-1 to TRBJ2-6, with 7 bases aligning to TRBD2. The germline CDR1 and CDR2 sequences are MNHNS and SASEGT. Germline trimming cut 3 bases from V and 3 bases from J; bases unmatched to any gene: 2. The CDR3 totals 15 residues. The CDR3 loop is CASSDGGYGANVLTF. The CDR3, as DNA: TGTGCCAGCAGTGACGGGGGGTATGGGGCCAACGTCCTGACTTTC.

The chain has TRBV14 and TRBJ2-1; 9 bases agree with TRBD1. The CDR3 contains 15 residues. Germline V lookup: CDR1 SGHDN, CDR2 FVKESK. The V segment lost 4 bases and the J segment 9 bases; nucleotides outside the gene matches: 10. CDR3 region: CASSPWDRVGVEQFF. The CDR3 DNA reads TGTGCCAGCAGCCCCTGGGACAGGGTAGGGGTTGAGCAGTTCTTC. Combining the CDR3 with reference TRBV14 and TRBJ2-1 gives the whole variable domain EAGVTQFPSHSVIEKGQTVTLRCDPISGHDNLYWYRRVMGKEIKFLLHFVKESKQDESGMPNNRFLAERTGGTYSTLKVQPAELEDSGVYFCASSPWDRVGVEQFFGPGTRLTVL.

The V and J genes are TRBV7-8 and TRBJ2-5; D might be TRBD1 (5 bases). Germline loops: CDR1 SGHVS, CDR2 FQNEAQ. CDR3 length equals 16 residues. The V end was cut by 6 bases, the J end by 2 bases, with 19 bases between. In DNA form, the CDR3 reads TGTGCCAGCAGGGTGGAAGGGGCGAACAGGCAAGAGACCCAGTACTTC. It specifies CASRVEGANRQETQYF.

This chain uses TRBV7-2 with TRBJ1-2; 10 nucleotides line up with TRBD1. CDR1 SGHTA and CDR2 FQGNSA come from the germline V gene. The CDR3 consists of 15 residues. J lost 7 bases, V lost 5 bases, and 10 bases had no gene match. Written as DNA, the CDR3 is TGTGCCAGCAGCCCCCGGACAGGGGGAAGAAGTGGCTACACCTTC. This encodes CASSPRTGGRSGYTF.

The rearrangement links TRBV7-3 to TRBJ2-7, with D maybe TRBD2 (6 bases). Trimming took 6 bases from V and 2 from J, leaving 17 bases between them. Per the germline V gene, CDR1 is SGHTA and CDR2 is FQGTGA. The CDR3 sequence is 15 residues long. CDR3 protein: CASSQFFGGTYEQYF. The CDR3 DNA reads TGTGCCAGCAGTCAATTCTTCGGGGGAACCTACGAGCAGTACTTC.

The V gene is TRBV5-4, the J gene TRBJ1-5, with D maybe TRBD1 (5 bases). The CDR3 runs to 17 residues. Looked up from germline, CDR1 is SGHNT and CDR2 is YYREEE (reference sequence). Trimming took off 0 bases at V and 4 bases at J, with 17 bases between the two ends. The CDR3 coding sequence is TGTGCCAGCAGCTTGGCCTCTAGGGGTCTGGCGAATCAGCCCCAGCATTTT. Translating it yields CASSLASRGLANQPQHF.

The CDR3 protein is CAWSSQDRVNTIYF. DNA for the CDR3: TGTGCCTGGAGCTCTCAGGACAGGGTAAACACCATATATTTT. V is TRBV30 and J is TRBJ1-3; TRBD1 agrees at 8 bases. The CDR3 totals 14 residues. Germline loops: CDR1 GTSNPN, CDR2 SVGIG (reference sequence). Losses at the gene ends were 3 bases for V and 6 bases for J; bases not matched to a gene: 7.

This rearrangement joins TRBV18 to TRBJ2-1; 7 bases match TRBD2. Germline V gene lookup returns CDR1 KGHSH and CDR2 LQKENI. The CDR3 spans 15 residues. V lost 6 bases and J lost 4; bases outside the gene matches: 9. The chain's CDR3 is CASSPELASYNEQFF. The CDR3 DNA follows: TGTGCCAGCTCCCCCGAACTAGCGTCATACAATGAGCAGTTCTTC.

This rearrangement joins TRBV4-3 to TRBJ1-2; D perhaps matches TRBD1 (6 bases). This CDR3 has 13 residues. The V gene's germline CDR1 is LGHNA and CDR2 YSLEER. Trimming removed 4 bases at V and 1 base at J, with 7 bases between. The CDR3, as DNA: TGCGCCAGCAGCCCAGGGGTTAACTATGGCTACACCTTC. This encodes CASSPGVNYGYTF.

The table lists this clone with a count of one. The chain uses TRBV30 and TRBJ2-7; D unclear. The CDR3 is 11 residues long. The ends were cut back, 2 bases at V and 6 bases at J, with 8 bases in the middle. In germline, CDR1 is GTSNPN, CDR2 SVGIG (reference sequence). The CDR3 protein is CAWSRPGEQYF. In DNA, the CDR3 is TGTGCCTGGAGTCGCCCCGGCGAGCAGTACTTC.

The gene calls are TRBV7-9 and TRBJ2-7, with TRBD1 matching over 7 bases. CDR1 SEHNR and CDR2 FQNEAQ come from the germline V gene (reference sequence). V shed 5 bases, J shed 4 bases, and the junction held 8 bases outside the gene matches. This CDR3 is 14 amino acids long. The CDR3 DNA reads as TGTGCCAGCAGCCTCCGACAGGGAAGATACGAGCAGTACTTC. It specifies CASSLRQGRYEQYF.

The V call is TRBV7-2, the J call TRBJ2-7; 8 bases match TRBD2. This CDR3 has 14 residues. Trimming cost V 4 bases and J 4 bases; bases outside gene matches: 6. Germline V gene data show CDR1 as SGHTA and CDR2 as FQGNSA. The CDR3, as DNA: TGTGCCAGCAGCTCGGGACCGGGAGGGTACGAGCAGTACTTC. Residues: CASSSGPGGYEQYF.

This rearrangement joins TRBV30 to TRBJ2-7, with 11 bases identical to TRBD2. The CDR3 runs 17 residues. V lost 0 bases to trimming and J lost 3 bases; unmatched junction nucleotides: 10. The germline CDR1 and CDR2 sequences are GTSNPN and SVGIG (reference sequence). In nucleotides, the CDR3 is TGTGCCTGGAGTGTAGCGTTTCGACTAGCGGGGAACTACGAGCAGTACTTC. Protein product: CAWSVAFRLAGNYEQYF.

The chain combines TRBV15 with TRBJ2-2; D is possibly TRBD1 (7 bases). The germline CDR1 and CDR2 sequences are LNHNV and YYDKDF (reference sequence). The CDR3 has 15 residues. Trimming left V 3 bases short and J 7 bases short, with 15 bases between. CDR3 nucleotide sequence: TGTGCCACCAGCAGTTTGGGCCAGGGGGGCGGGGAGCTGTTTTTT. It encodes CATSSLGQGGGELFF.

This clone was counted once. The chain links TRBV4-3 to TRBJ2-1; tentative D call: TRBD2 (6 bases). Trimming stripped 0 bases from V and 4 bases from J, with 16 bases between. This CDR3 has 17 amino acids. The germline CDR1 and CDR2 sequences are LGHNA and YSLEER. DNA of the CDR3: TGCGCCAGCAGCCAAGAGAGCCTCGGGACTTCTTACAATGAGCAGTTCTTC. Translation gives CASSQESLGTSYNEQFF.